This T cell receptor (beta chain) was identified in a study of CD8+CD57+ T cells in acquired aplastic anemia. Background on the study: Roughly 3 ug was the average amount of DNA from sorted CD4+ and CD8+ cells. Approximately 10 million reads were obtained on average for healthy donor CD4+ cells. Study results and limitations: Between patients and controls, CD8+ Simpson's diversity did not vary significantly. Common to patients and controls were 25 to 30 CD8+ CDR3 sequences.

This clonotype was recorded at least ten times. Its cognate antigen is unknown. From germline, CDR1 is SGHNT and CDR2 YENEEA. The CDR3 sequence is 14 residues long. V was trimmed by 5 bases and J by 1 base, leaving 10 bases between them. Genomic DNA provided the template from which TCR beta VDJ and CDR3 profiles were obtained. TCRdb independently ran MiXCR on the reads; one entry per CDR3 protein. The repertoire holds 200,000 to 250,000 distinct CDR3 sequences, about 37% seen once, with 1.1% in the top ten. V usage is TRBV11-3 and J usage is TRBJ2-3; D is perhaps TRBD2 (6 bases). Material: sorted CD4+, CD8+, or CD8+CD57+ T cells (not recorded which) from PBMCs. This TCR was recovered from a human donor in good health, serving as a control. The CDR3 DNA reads TGTGCCAGCAGCGAATTAGCGGGCACAGATACGCAGTATTTT. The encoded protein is CASSELAGTDTQYF.